A single sample gave rise to the 10 T cell receptor beta chains below, sequenced in a study of blood T cell repertoires in COVID-19. Clones were sequenced by immunoSEQ multiplex PCR, and TCRdb holds only the in-frame ones, with some missing. The sample consists of roughly 350,000 clones, 75% to 90% of them appearing once. Sequencing was performed on peripheral blood. These receptors all come from a woman between 18 and 30 years old with acute or convalescent COVID-19.

The chain couples TRBV2 to TRBJ2-1, with 11 bases that match TRBD2. The V segment lost 6 bases and the J segment 14 bases; nucleotides outside the gene matches: 6. This CDR3 has 12 amino acids. CDR1 is SNHLY, CDR2 FYNNEI, per germline. The CDR3 here is CASRLAGGGKFF. As DNA, the CDR3 is TGTGCCAGCAGATTAGCGGGAGGGGGGAAGTTCTTC.

This chain connects TRBV7-3 to TRBJ2-1; TRBD2 aligns across 9 bases. The CDR3 has 14 amino acids. Germline V lookup: CDR1 SGHTA, CDR2 FQGTGA. J was trimmed by 6 bases and V by 5 bases; bases with no gene match: 5. The chain's CDR3 is CASSLSGRSNEQFF. The CDR3 DNA reads TGTGCCAGCAGCCTTAGCGGGAGAAGCAATGAGCAGTTCTTC. Looking up the rest from reference TRBV7-3 and TRBJ2-1 gives the full variable domain: GAGVSQTPSNKVTEKGKYVELRCDPISGHTALYWYRQSLGQGPEFLIYFQGTGAADDSGLPNDRFFAVRPEGSVSTLKIQRTERGDSAVYLCASSLSGRSNEQFFGPGTRLTVL.

V and J are TRBV6-1 and TRBJ1-5; 9 bases fit TRBD1. CDR3 length equals 15 residues. CDR1 and CDR2 (germline): MNHNS, SASEGT. V shed 3 bases, J shed 4 bases, and the junction held 4 bases outside the gene matches. The CDR3 sequence is CASSEEGTGNQPQHF. In DNA, the CDR3 is TGTGCCAGCAGTGAGGAAGGGACAGGGAATCAGCCCCAGCATTTT.

The chain couples TRBV2 to TRBJ2-1; D may be TRBD1 (5 bases). Germline-derived CDR1 and CDR2 are SNHLY and FYNNEI. The CDR3 totals 15 residues. V shed 3 bases and J shed 7 bases, with 16 bases lying between them. The CDR3 reads CASSESGYGTNEQFF. In DNA form, the CDR3 reads TGTGCCAGCAGTGAGTCAGGGTACGGAACAAATGAGCAGTTCTTC. Full variable domain (missing parts from reference TRBV2 and TRBJ2-1): EPEVTQTPSHQVTQMGQEVILRCVPISNHLYFYWYRQILGQKVEFLVSFYNNEISEKSEIFDDQFSVERPDGSNFTLKIRSTKLEDSAMYFCASSESGYGTNEQFFGPGTRLTVL.

This clone was found once. CDR3 nucleotide sequence: TGTGCCAGCAGCTCGCAGCGGATTACAGGGGACCGCACAGATACGCAGTATTTT. It translates to CASSSQRITGDRTDTQYF. The chain is built from TRBV13 and TRBJ2-3; 7 positions match TRBD1. Germline trimming cut 4 bases from V and 1 base from J; bases unmatched to any gene: 14. Germline lookup yields CDR1 PRHDT and CDR2 FYEKMQ (reference sequence). This CDR3 spans 18 amino acids.

The chain joins TRBV18 to TRBJ2-1; 8 nucleotides line up with TRBD2. This CDR3 spans 15 amino acids. Trimming took 1 base from V and 4 from J; bases not matched to a gene: 3. CDR1 is KGHSH and CDR2 is LQKENI in the germline V gene. The CDR3 reads CASSPQTSGYNEQFF. The CDR3 DNA is TGTGCCAGCTCACCACAAACTAGCGGTTACAATGAGCAGTTCTTC.

The V gene is TRBV30, the J gene TRBJ2-7, with D hard to call. The CDR3 totals 17 residues. Germline-derived CDR1 and CDR2 are GTSNPN and SVGIG (reference sequence). V shed 1 base and J shed 0 bases, with 19 bases lying between them. CDR3 nucleotides: TGTGCCTGGAGTGCAAGCCACTTCTCGCGGCCCTCCTACGAGCAGTACTTC. This encodes CAWSASHFSRPSYEQYF.

The chain employs TRBV27 and TRBJ2-5; a weak D match, TRBD1 (5 bases). This CDR3 has 16 residues. Trimming took 5 bases from V and 1 from J, leaving 17 bases between them. The germline V gene has CDR1 MNHEY and CDR2 SMNVEV (reference sequence). The CDR3 loop reads CASSNRLQVSQETQYF. CDR3 sequence (DNA): TGTGCCAGCAGTAACCGTCTACAGGTCTCCCAAGAGACCCAGTACTTC.

This clone was observed once. The chain joins TRBV29-1 to TRBJ2-3; weak D call: TRBD1 (6 bases). V was clipped by 1 base and J by 2 bases, with 13 bases between them. The CDR3 runs 15 residues. CDR1 is SQVTM and CDR2 is ANQGSEA in the germline V gene. CDR3 nucleotide sequence: TGCAGCGTTGAAGGTCAGGCAGGGGACACAGATACGCAGTATTTT. Residues: CSVEGQAGDTDTQYF.

This chain uses TRBV11-2 with TRBJ2-1, with TRBD1 as a possible D gene (5 bases). Germline V gene data show CDR1 as SGHAT and CDR2 as FQNNGV. The V end was cut by 5 bases, the J end by 15 bases, with 20 bases between. The CDR3 length is 13 residues. CDR3 coding DNA: TGTGCCAGCAGCCCCGGGTACTCGATTGGGGCGTTCTTC. Its translation is CASSPGYSIGAFF.